A selection of T cell receptor beta chains follows, all from one sample in a study of patients and donors after allogeneic stem cell transplantation. One entry per CDR3 protein results from TCRdb running MiXCR on the RT-PCR reads. This sample has about 410,000 distinct CDR3 sequences, with roughly 16% found just once. The sequencing sample was made of blood, either unsorted or a sorted T cell fraction (not recorded which). The receptors come from a human donor who was either an allogeneic HSCT recipient or a stem cell or donor lymphocyte infusion donor (not recorded which). It is not recorded whose cells these are; they may come from a transplant donor. CDR3s include the opening cysteine and the closing phenylalanine or tryptophan. D genes are given only for firm matches. Size is stated for part of the rows, as once, few or many counts, or as a class when the clone is expanded.

clone size | J gene | V gene | D gene | CDR3 protein | CDR3 DNA
NA | TRBJ1-2 | TRBV2 | NA | CASSEGGTILGYTF | TGTGCCAGCAGTGAGGGAGGGACAATCTTGGGCTACACCTTC
many | TRBJ2-6 | TRBV5-1 | TRBD1 | CASHDRAGANVLTF | TGCGCCAGCCATGACAGGGCTGGGGCCAACGTCCTGACTTTC
many | TRBJ2-2 | TRBV3-1 | NA | CASSQVLAGELFF | TGTGCCAGCAGCCAGGTACTAGCAGGGGAGCTGTTTTTT
few | TRBJ2-7 | TRBV11-3 | TRBD2 | CASTSGDTYEQYF | TGTGCCAGCACTAGCGGGGACACCTACGAGCAGTACTTC
many | TRBJ1-1 | TRBV30 | NA | CAWSVGLGDTEAFF | TGTGCCTGGAGTGTAGGCCTTGGGGACACTGAAGCTTTCTTT
many | TRBJ2-2 | TRBV5-1 | TRBD2 | CASSPRPSGSDTGELFF | TGCGCCAGCAGCCCTCGACCTAGCGGGAGCGACACCGGGGAGCTGTTTTTT
NA | TRBJ2-3 | TRBV7-3 | TRBD2 | CASSLRSPLAPSTDTQYF | TGTGCCAGCAGCTTAAGGTCCCCACTAGCGCCGAGCACAGATACGCAGTATTTT
few | TRBJ1-1 | TRBV27 | TRBD1 | CASSWTGGTEAFF | TGTGCCAGCAGTTGGACAGGGGGCACTGAAGCTTTCTTT
few | TRBJ1-6 | TRBV7-9 | NA | CASSLVESLHF | TGTGCCAGCAGCTTAGTGGAGTCCCTCCACTTT
few | TRBJ2-2 | TRBV7-9 | NA | CASSMPWDFLNTGELFF | TGTGCCAGCAGCATGCCCTGGGACTTTCTAAACACCGGGGAGCTGTTTTTT
few | TRBJ1-1 | TRBV12-3/TRBV12-4 | NA | CASRPTPVLNTEAFF | TGTGCCAGCAGGCCCACACCGGTCTTGAACACTGAAGCTTTCTTT
few | TRBJ2-5 | TRBV5-1 | NA | CASSLDRVGETQYF | TGCGCCAGCAGCTTGGACAGGGTGGGGGAGACCCAGTACTTC
many | TRBJ2-5 | TRBV20-1 | TRBD2 | CSAREGGSWQETQYF | TGCAGTGCTAGAGAGGGGGGGAGTTGGCAAGAGACCCAGTACTTC
few | TRBJ1-4 | TRBV5-1 | NA | CASSLGTPPGGNEKLFF | TGCGCCAGCAGCTTGGGAACCCCCCCGGGAGGGAATGAAAAACTGTTTTTT
few | TRBJ2-6 | TRBV6-1 | NA | CASRTPTVTGANVLTF | TGTGCCAGCAGGACACCGACAGTTACTGGGGCCAACGTCCTGACTTTC
many | TRBJ2-1 | TRBV28 | NA | CASSSGSVGEQFF | TGTGCCAGCAGTTCGGGAAGCGTGGGTGAGCAGTTCTTC
many | TRBJ1-5 | TRBV6-2/TRBV6-3 | TRBD1 | CASSWDRGQQPQHF | TGTGCCAGCAGCTGGGACAGGGGGCAACAGCCCCAGCATTTT
NA | TRBJ1-2 | TRBV7-2 | NA | CASSTAPRAQGRIGYTF | TGTGCCAGCAGCACCGCTCCACGGGCACAGGGTCGAATTGGCTACACCTTC
few | TRBJ1-5 | TRBV7-8 | NA | CASSLAWGRGNQPQHF | TGTGCCAGCAGCTTAGCTTGGGGACGGGGCAATCAGCCCCAGCATTTT
NA | TRBJ2-1 | TRBV3-1 | NA | CASSPRKGVYNEQFF | TGTGCCAGCAGCCCACGAAAGGGAGTCTACAATGAGCAGTTCTTC
NA | TRBJ2-1 | TRBV6-5 | NA | CASSYFHRNNEQFF | TGTGCCAGCAGTTACTTCCACCGAAACAATGAGCAGTTCTTC
NA | TRBJ2-3 | TRBV20-1 | TRBD2 | CSVYSGSLADTQYF | TGCAGTGTTTATAGCGGGAGCCTTGCAGATACGCAGTATTTT
few | TRBJ2-7 | TRBV4-2 | NA | CASSQGQRRLNSYEQYF | TGTGCCAGCAGCCAAGGTCAGCGGAGGCTTAACTCCTACGAGCAGTACTTC
NA | TRBJ2-5 | TRBV28 | NA | CASTFGGWNQETQYF | TGTGCCAGCACTTTCGGGGGATGGAACCAAGAGACCCAGTACTTC
few | TRBJ1-6 | TRBV7-2 | NA | CASSLAWGPKRSPLHF | TGTGCCAGCAGCTTGGCCTGGGGCCCCAAACGGTCACCCCTCCACTTT
NA | TRBJ2-4 | TRBV6-1 | TRBD1 | CASRLDREPKNIQYF | TGTGCCAGCAGACTCGACAGGGAACCCAAAAACATTCAGTACTTC
few | TRBJ2-3 | TRBV7-2 | TRBD1 | CASSLRGPDLTDTQYF | TGTGCCAGCAGCTTAAGGGGGCCTGACCTCACAGATACGCAGTATTTT
few | TRBJ1-6 | TRBV3-1 | NA | CASSSRAGTKGYNSPLHF | TGTGCCAGCAGCTCCCGGGCCGGGACGAAGGGTTATAATTCACCCCTCCACTTT
few | TRBJ2-1 | TRBV20-1 | TRBD2 | CSASATPGLAGESAYNEQFF | TGCAGTGCTAGTGCCACCCCGGGACTAGCGGGAGAGTCGGCCTACAATGAGCAGTTCTTC
NA | TRBJ1-5 | TRBV19 | NA | CASTNLVEEQPQHF | TGTGCCAGTACTAACTTAGTGGAAGAGCAGCCCCAGCATTTT
few | TRBJ1-2 | TRBV11-2 | NA | CASSLGPGDYGYTF | TGTGCCAGCAGCTTGGGGCCGGGGGACTATGGCTACACCTTC
many | TRBJ2-7 | TRBV2 | NA | CASREATLEQYF | TGTGCCAGCCGGGAAGCCACCCTCGAGCAGTACTTC
few | TRBJ2-3 | TRBV7-3 | NA | CASGLAFTDTQYF | TGTGCCAGCGGCCTCGCCTTCACAGATACGCAGTATTTT
NA | TRBJ1-5 | TRBV19 | NA | CASSPAPGAQPQHF | TGTGCCAGTAGTCCAGCCCCAGGGGCTCAGCCCCAGCATTTT
NA | TRBJ2-1 | TRBV6-4 | TRBD2 | CASSILAGAEQFF | TGTGCCAGCAGTATCCTAGCGGGAGCTGAGCAGTTCTTC
few | TRBJ2-1 | TRBV5-1 | TRBD1 | CASSSFRTGRGNEQFF | TGCGCCAGCAGCTCGTTTAGGACAGGGAGAGGCAATGAGCAGTTCTTC
NA | TRBJ1-1 | TRBV5-6 | TRBD1 | CASKRQGLGKNTVAFF | TGTGCCAGCAAAAGACAGGGGCTTGGGAAGAACACTGTAGCTTTCTTT
few | TRBJ2-2 | TRBV4-2 | NA | CASSQVPANTGELFF | TGTGCCAGCAGCCAAGTTCCAGCGAACACCGGGGAGCTGTTTTTT
few | TRBJ2-1 | TRBV4-1 | NA | CASTGRNEQFF | TGCGCCAGCACGGGGAGGAATGAGCAGTTCTTC